This T cell receptor (beta chain) was identified during a study of OX40 agonist ivuxolimab in advanced cancers. As for the study in general: Ivuxolimab, an antibody acting as an agonist of OX40 (CD134), was used to treat patients.

The germline V gene encodes CDR1 LGHNA and CDR2 YSLEER. V shed 1 base and J shed 4 bases, with 16 bases lying between them. This CDR3 is built from 17 residues. Profiled with immunoSEQ multiplex PCR; TCRdb holds only in-frame clones, not every one. This sample yields more than 45,000 clones, of which more than 85% are seen a single time; about 10% belongs to the top ten. The sample consisted of CD4+ or CD8+ T cells sorted from blood, taken in a trial of the OX40 agonist ivuxolimab. The J gene is TRBJ2-2, the V gene TRBV4-3; D gene ambiguous. The receptor was derived from an adult with an advanced solid tumor such as melanoma, head and neck, liver or kidney cancer. The CDR3 DNA sequence: TGCGCCAGCAGCCAAGTATACGGACGCGAAGTCACCGGGGAGCTGTTTTTT. Amino acid sequence: CASSQVYGREVTGELFF.